These 5 T cell receptor beta chains were sequenced from one sample in a study of T-cell memory formation after mild COVID-19. TCRdb re-called the 5' RACE reads through MiXCR, storing one row per CDR3 protein. This sample has 350,000 or so distinct CDR3 sequences, with approximately 12% found just once. Material for sequencing was PBMCs or a T cell subset sorted from them (not recorded which). These receptors were collected from a man aged 18 to 30 who had mild COVID-19 (a few samples of this study predate the infection). Cell type and time point are not known.

The V call is TRBV20-1, the J call TRBJ2-3, with 15 bases lining up with TRBD2. The CDR3 runs 17 residues. After removal of 3 bases from V and 2 bases from J, the junction contained 6 bases not matched to a gene. Germline loops: CDR1 DFQATT, CDR2 SNEGSKA (reference sequence). CDR3 sequence: CSARGTSGGPYTDTQYF. The CDR3 nucleotides read TGCAGTGCTAGGGGGACTAGCGGGGGGCCCTACACAGATACGCAGTATTTT.

The CDR3: CASSVTGGNYEQYF. As DNA, the CDR3 is TGTGCCAGCAGCGTGACAGGGGGGAACTACGAGCAGTACTTC. The chain uses TRBV9 and TRBJ2-7; 9 nucleotides line up with TRBD1. Losses at the gene ends were 2 bases for V and 3 bases for J; bases not matched to a gene: 3. The CDR3 has 14 amino acids. CDR1 and CDR2 from the germline V gene are SGDLS and YYNGEE.

This clonotype was observed many times. CDR3 nucleotides: TGTGCCAGCAGCCCGGGGACTATACAGTTCTTC. It translates to CASSPGTIQFF. The chain recombines TRBV7-2 with TRBJ2-1; 7 nucleotides match TRBD2. This CDR3 has 11 residues. From germline, CDR1 is SGHTA and CDR2 FQGNSA. V gave up 5 bases and J gave up 13 bases; unmatched junction bases: 5.

Many counts were recorded for this clonotype. V and J are TRBV4-2 and TRBJ2-7, with D perhaps TRBD1 (5 bases). Germline V gene data show CDR1 as LGHNA and CDR2 as YNFKEQ. Trimming removed 1 base at V and 3 bases at J, with 10 bases between. CDR3 size: 14 residues. Written as DNA, the CDR3 is TGTGCCAGCAGCCAAGTAGACAGAGACTACGAGCAGTACTTC. It translates to CASSQVDRDYEQYF.

The chain uses TRBV29-1 and TRBJ2-3; 10 bases line up with TRBD1. The ends lost 7 bases at V and 5 bases at J; junction bases unmatched: 6. The CDR3 length is 13 residues. Germline CDR1 reads SQVTM; CDR2 reads ANQGSEA. The CDR3 loop reads CSALGQGGDTQYF. The CDR3 DNA reads TGCAGCGCCCTAGGACAGGGGGGAGATACGCAGTATTTT.